This entry lists 2 T cell receptor beta chains sequenced from one sample in a study of vaccination and CD4 T cells after COVID-19 (dated by TCRdb to 2021 to 2024). The treatment or condition label on this specimen signifies: roughly 11-day PBMC culture with coronavirus spike peptide pools or control peptides (ViraFEST assay). The library was built by means of PCR. The run used an Illumina iSeq 100. TCR sequencing of DNA from cultured CD4+ T cells used the Oncomine TCR Beta short-read assay at the Johns Hopkins FTIC core. Through fastp at Q25 and MiXCR, TCRdb rebuilt clones from the public reads, retaining in-frame beta chains. Every entry covers one CDR3 protein and lists the most common genes and DNA from its rows. This sample lists roughly 20,000 distinct CDR3 sequences; 35% to 45% were detected once. The ten largest clones represent under 20% of the sample. For these TCRs, the target antigens are not known.

The input for sequencing was CD4+ T cells from blood, cultured in vitro, taken before SARS-CoV-2 vaccination. These receptors originate from a human donor who received a COVID-19 vaccine.

The chain joins TRBV2 to TRBJ1-5, with 8 positions matching TRBD1. Trimming at V came to 6 bases and at J to 0 bases, leaving 4 bases not matched to a gene. There are 15 residues in the CDR3. Looked up from germline, CDR1 is SNHLY and CDR2 is FYNNEI. CDR3 bases: TGTGCCAGCAGACAAGACAGGGGTAGCAATCAGCCCCAGCATTTT. Encoded protein: CASRQDRGSNQPQHF.

This clonotype has more than one count but fewer than ten. The chain has TRBV27 and TRBJ1-1, with D maybe TRBD1 (6 bases). The germline V gene has CDR1 MNHEY and CDR2 SMNVEV (reference sequence). This CDR3 has 14 amino acids. Trimming cost V 6 bases and J 1 base, with 12 bases left between them. CDR3: CASSLRGGNTEAFF. In DNA, the CDR3 is TGTGCCAGCAGCCTCAGGGGTGGGAACACTGAAGCTTTCTTT.